Sequencing of this T cell receptor (beta chain) was carried out in a study of T-cell memory formation after mild COVID-19. Findings and limits, study-wide: Clones that contracted clustered mainly in CM and EM if CD4+ and in EMRA if CD8+.

V was pared by 6 bases and J by 4 bases, with 15 bases between. The germline gives CDR1 MNHEY, CDR2 SVGAGI. This CDR3 is built from 14 residues. This clonotype occurred a few times. Its antigen is currently unknown. Each CDR3 protein is one row after TCRdb ran MiXCR on the 5' RACE reads. The sample shows under 300,000 distinct CDR3 sequences, around 8% of them seen only once. The chain recombines TRBV6-5 with TRBJ1-2; D is possibly TRBD1 (5 bases). The clonotype was recovered from a man between 18 and 35 years old who had mild COVID-19 (a few samples of this study predate the infection). Cell type and time point are not known. Specimen: PBMCs or a T cell subset sorted from them (not recorded which). CDR3 sequence reads: CASRVDEGTYGYTF. In nucleotides, the CDR3 is TGTGCCAGCAGGGTCGACGAGGGGACCTATGGCTACACCTTC.